The clone carrying this TCR beta chain turned up a few times. This entry belongs to a study of T cell repertoires in cytomegalovirus infection. The wider study: In public TCR beta signatures, there were indications of both CMV infection and matching HLA type.

One entry per CDR3 protein, called by TCRdb with MiXCR from the reads. Among approximately 150,000 distinct CDR3 sequences listed, about 6.1% were seen once. V was trimmed by 0 bases and J by 7 bases, leaving 14 bases between them. Looked up from germline, CDR1 is SGHTS and CDR2 is YDEGEE. The CDR3 extends over 15 amino acids. V usage is TRBV5-8 and J usage is TRBJ2-1, with D perhaps assigned TRBD1 or TRBD2 (6 bases each). The clonotype comes from a human donor in good health (CMV status not recorded). Some clones in this sample may be carry-over from other donors' samples. Sequencing was done on a sample of PBMCs. CDR3 residues: CASSLARGARNEQFF. Here the CDR3 DNA reads TGTGCCAGCAGCTTGGCAAGGGGGGCGCGGAATGAGCAGTTCTTC.